The sequence of this TCR beta chain was determined in a study of vaccination effects on CD4 cells after COVID-19. Across the study: Sequencing followed a ViraFEST assay step that expanded antigen-specific CD4+ T cells with viral peptide pools.

Following a 10-day culture, CD4+ T cells were purified. Their SARS-CoV-2 infection, verified by PCR, occurred between March and December 2020. It was two doses of either the BNT162b2 or mRNA-1273 vaccine that participants received. TCRdb's copy holds only in-frame clones and misses some; the assay was immunoSEQ multiplex PCR. The data hold some 40,000 clones, with more than 65% observed a single time. This clone was found a few times. The antigen remains unidentified. In germline, CDR1 is KGHDR, CDR2 SFDVKD. CDR3 length: 15 amino acids. V lost 4 bases to trimming and J lost 3 bases; unmatched junction nucleotides: 4.

The material sequenced was CD4+ T cells from PBMCs cultured without peptide, taken after COVID-19 vaccination. The chain is built from TRBV24-1 and TRBJ2-3; 9 nucleotides agree with TRBD1. This TCR was sampled from a human donor who had a prior SARS-CoV-2 infection. DNA of the CDR3: TGTGCCACCAGTGAGACTGGACAGGGGACAGATACGCAGTATTTT. Protein product: CATSETGQGTDTQYF.